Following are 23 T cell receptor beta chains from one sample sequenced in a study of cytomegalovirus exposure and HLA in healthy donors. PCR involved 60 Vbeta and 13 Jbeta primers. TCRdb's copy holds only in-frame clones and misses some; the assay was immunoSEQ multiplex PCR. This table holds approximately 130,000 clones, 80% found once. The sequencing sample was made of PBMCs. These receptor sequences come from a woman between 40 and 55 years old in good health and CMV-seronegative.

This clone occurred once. The CDR3 region has the DNA TGTGCCAGCAACAGACTAGCGGGAGAAGAGACCCAGTACTTC. Translated: CASNRLAGEETQYF. The V gene is TRBV6-5, the J gene TRBJ2-5; TRBD2 agrees at 12 bases. V lost 7 bases, J lost 3 bases, and 3 bases stayed unmatched. This CDR3 is 14 amino acids long. Per the germline V gene, CDR1 is MNHEY and CDR2 is SVGAGI.

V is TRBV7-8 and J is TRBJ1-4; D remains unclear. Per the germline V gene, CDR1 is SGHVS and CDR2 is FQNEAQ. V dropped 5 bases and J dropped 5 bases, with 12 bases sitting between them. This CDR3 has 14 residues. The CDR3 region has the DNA TGTGCCAGCAGCCCGGGATCCGGCAATGAAAAACTGTTTTTT. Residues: CASSPGSGNEKLFF.

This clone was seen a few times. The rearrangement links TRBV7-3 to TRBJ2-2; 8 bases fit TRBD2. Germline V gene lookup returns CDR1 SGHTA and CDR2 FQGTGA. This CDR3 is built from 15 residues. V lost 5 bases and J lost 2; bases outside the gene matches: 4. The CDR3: CASSKRERNTGELFF. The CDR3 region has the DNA TGTGCCAGCAGCAAGCGGGAGAGAAACACCGGGGAGCTGTTTTTT. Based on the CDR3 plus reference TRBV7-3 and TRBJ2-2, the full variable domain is GAGVSQTPSNKVTEKGKYVELRCDPISGHTALYWYRQSLGQGPEFLIYFQGTGAADDSGLPNDRFFAVRPEGSVSTLKIQRTERGDSAVYLCASSKRERNTGELFFGEGSRLTVL.

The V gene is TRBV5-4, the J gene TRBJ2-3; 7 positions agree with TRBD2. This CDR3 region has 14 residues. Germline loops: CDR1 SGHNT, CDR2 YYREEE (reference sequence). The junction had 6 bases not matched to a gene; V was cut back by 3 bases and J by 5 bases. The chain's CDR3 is CASSSPGGIDTQYF. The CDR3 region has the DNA TGTGCCAGCAGCTCCCCGGGGGGTATAGATACGCAGTATTTT.

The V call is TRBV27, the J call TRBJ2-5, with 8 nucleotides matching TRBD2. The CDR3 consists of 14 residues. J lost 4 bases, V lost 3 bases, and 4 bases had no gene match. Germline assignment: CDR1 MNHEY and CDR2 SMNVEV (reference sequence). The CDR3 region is CASSFGAGGETQYF. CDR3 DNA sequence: TGTGCCAGCAGTTTCGGCGCGGGGGGAGAGACCCAGTACTTC.

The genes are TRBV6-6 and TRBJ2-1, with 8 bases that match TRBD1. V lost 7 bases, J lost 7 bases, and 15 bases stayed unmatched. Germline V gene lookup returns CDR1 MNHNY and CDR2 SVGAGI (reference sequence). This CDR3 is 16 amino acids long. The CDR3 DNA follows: TGTGCCAGCACCCTAGTTAGGAGAACAGGGGGAAATGAGCAGTTCTTC. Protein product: CASTLVRRTGGNEQFF.

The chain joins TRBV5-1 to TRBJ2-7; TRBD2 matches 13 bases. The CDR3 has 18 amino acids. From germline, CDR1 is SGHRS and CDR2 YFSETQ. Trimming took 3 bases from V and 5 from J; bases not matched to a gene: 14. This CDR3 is CASSSPRQLAGGLHEQYF. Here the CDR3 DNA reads TGCGCCAGCAGCTCCCCCCGGCAACTAGCGGGGGGGCTCCACGAGCAGTACTTC.

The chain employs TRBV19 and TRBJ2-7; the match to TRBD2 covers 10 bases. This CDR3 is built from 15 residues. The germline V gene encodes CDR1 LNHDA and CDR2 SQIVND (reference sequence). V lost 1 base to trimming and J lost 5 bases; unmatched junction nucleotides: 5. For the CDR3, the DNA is TGTGCCAGTAGTATAGGGGCTAGCGGGAGAGACGAGCAGTACTTC. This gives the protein CASSIGASGRDEQYF.

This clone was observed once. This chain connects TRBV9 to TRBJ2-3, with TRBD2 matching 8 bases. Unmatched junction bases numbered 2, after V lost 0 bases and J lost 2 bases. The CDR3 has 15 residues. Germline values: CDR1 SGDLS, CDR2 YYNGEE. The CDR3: CASSVATSVTDTQYF. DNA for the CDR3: TGTGCCAGCAGCGTAGCGACTAGCGTCACAGATACGCAGTATTTT. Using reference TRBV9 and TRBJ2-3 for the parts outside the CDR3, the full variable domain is DSGVTQTPKHLITATGQRVTLRCSPRSGDLSVYWYQQSLDQGLQFLIQYYNGEERAKGNILERFSAQQFPDLHSELNLSSLELGDSALYFCASSVATSVTDTQYFGPGTRLTVL.

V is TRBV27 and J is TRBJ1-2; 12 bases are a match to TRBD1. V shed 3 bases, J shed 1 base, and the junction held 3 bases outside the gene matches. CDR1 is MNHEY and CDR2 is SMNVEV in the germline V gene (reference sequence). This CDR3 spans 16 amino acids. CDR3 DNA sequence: TGTGCCAGCAGTTTGGGACAGGGGGCCAGTAACTATGGCTACACCTTC. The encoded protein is CASSLGQGASNYGYTF.

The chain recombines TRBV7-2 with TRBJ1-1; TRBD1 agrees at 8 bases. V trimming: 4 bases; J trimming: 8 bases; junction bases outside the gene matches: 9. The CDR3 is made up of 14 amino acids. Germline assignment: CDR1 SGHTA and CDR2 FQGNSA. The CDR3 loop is CASSSMDRAIEAFF. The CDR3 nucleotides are TGTGCCAGCAGCTCCATGGACAGGGCGATCGAAGCTTTCTTT.

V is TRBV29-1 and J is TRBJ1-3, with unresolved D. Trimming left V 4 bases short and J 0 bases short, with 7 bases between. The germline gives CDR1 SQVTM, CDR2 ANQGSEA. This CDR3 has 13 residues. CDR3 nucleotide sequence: TGCAGCGTTGGGGCAGGCTCTGGAAACACCATATATTTT. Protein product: CSVGAGSGNTIYF.

The CDR3 here is CASSPVYTGELFF. DNA of the CDR3: TGTGCCAGCTCACCGGTCTATACCGGGGAGCTGTTTTTT. The V and J genes are TRBV18 and TRBJ2-2; no reliable D call. V was cut by 3 bases and J by 5 bases, with 7 bases left in between. The CDR3 is 13 residues long. Germline lookup yields CDR1 KGHSH and CDR2 LQKENI.

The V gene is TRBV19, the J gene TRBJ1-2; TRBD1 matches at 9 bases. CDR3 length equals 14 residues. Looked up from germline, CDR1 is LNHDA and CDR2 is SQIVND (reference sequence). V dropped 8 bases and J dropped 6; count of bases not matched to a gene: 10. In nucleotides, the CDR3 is TGTGCCAGTTTCGATCCAGGGGACAGGGATGGCTACACCTTC. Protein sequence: CASFDPGDRDGYTF.

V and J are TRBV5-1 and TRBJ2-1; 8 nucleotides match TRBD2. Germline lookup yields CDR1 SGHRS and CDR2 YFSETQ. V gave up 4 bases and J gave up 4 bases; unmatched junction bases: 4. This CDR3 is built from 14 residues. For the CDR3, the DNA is TGCGCCAGCAGCCCCGGGGGGGAGTACAATGAGCAGTTCTTC. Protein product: CASSPGGEYNEQFF. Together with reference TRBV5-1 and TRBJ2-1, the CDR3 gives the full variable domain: KAGVTQTPRYLIKTRGQQVTLSCSPISGHRSVSWYQQTPGQGLQFLFEYFSETQRNKGNFPGRFSGRQFSNSRSEMNVSTLELGDSALYLCASSPGGEYNEQFFGPGTRLTVL.

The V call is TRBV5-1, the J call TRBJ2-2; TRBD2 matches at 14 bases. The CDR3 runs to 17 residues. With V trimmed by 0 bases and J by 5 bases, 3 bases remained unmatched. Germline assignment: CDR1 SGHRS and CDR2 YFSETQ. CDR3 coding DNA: TGCGCCAGCAGCTTGGAGGGACTAGCGGGAGATACCGGGGAGCTGTTTTTT. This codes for CASSLEGLAGDTGELFF.

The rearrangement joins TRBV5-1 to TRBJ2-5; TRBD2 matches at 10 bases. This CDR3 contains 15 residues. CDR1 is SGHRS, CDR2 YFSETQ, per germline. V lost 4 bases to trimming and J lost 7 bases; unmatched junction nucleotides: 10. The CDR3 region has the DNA TGCGCCAGCAGCGCCACCGGGACTAGCGATGGGACCCAGTACTTC. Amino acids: CASSATGTSDGTQYF.

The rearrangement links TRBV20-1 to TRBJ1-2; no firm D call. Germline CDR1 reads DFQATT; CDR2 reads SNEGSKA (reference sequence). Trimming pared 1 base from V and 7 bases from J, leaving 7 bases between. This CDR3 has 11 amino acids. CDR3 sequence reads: CSARGVSGYTF. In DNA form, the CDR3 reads TGCAGTGCTAGAGGAGTATCTGGCTACACCTTC.

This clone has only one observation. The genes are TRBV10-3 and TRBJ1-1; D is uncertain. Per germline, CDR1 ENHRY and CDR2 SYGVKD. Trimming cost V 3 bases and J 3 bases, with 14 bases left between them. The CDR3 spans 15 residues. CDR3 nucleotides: TGTGCCATCAGTGATCCCCAGGCGCGATACACTGAAGCTTTCTTT. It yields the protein CAISDPQARYTEAFF.

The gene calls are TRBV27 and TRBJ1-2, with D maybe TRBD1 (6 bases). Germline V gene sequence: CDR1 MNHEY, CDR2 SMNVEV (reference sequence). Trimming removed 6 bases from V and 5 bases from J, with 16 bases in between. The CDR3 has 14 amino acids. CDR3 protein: CASRSGGARYGYTF. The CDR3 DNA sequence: TGTGCCAGCAGGTCGGGGGGGGCTAGGTATGGCTACACCTTC.

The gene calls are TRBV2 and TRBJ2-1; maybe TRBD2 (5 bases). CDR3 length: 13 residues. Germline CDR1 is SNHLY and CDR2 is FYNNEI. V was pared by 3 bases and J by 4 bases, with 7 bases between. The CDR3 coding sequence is TGTGCCAGCAGTGATAGCGAGTACAATGAGCAGTTCTTC. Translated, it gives CASSDSEYNEQFF.

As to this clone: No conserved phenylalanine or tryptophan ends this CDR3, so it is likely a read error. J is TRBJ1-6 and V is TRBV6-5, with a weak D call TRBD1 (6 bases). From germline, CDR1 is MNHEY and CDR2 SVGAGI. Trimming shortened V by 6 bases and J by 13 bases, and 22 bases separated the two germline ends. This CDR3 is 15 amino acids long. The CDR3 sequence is CASRTLTGPLDPLHL. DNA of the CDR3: TGTGCCAGCAGGACATTGACAGGACCTCTAGATCCCCTCCACTTG.

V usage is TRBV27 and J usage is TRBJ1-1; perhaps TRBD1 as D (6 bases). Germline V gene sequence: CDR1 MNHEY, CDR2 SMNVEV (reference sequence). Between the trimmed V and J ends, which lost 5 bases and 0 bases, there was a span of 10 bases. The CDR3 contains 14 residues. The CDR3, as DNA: TGTGCCAGCAGTCCACAGGGTGTGAACACTGAAGCTTTCTTT. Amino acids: CASSPQGVNTEAFF.